This is a list of T cell receptor beta chains from one sample in a study of CD8+CD57+ T cells in acquired aplastic anemia. Via MiXCR, TCRdb re-called the reads, giving one row per CDR3 protein. The table has hundreds of thousands of distinct CDR3 sequences, about a third seen once. Source material: sorted CD4+, CD8+, or CD8+CD57+ T cells (not recorded which) from PBMCs. These receptors came from a human donor with aplastic anemia. Each CDR3 is given with its conserved first and last residue. A D gene is named only where the DNA matches it firmly. Part of the rows lack a size; the others show once, few, many or a class for expanded clones.

cdr3_nt: TGTGCCAGCAGTGTGACTAGCGGGAGCAAAAACGAGCAGTACTTC
cdr3_aa: CASSVTSGSKNEQYF
j_call: TRBJ2-7
v_call: TRBV10-3
d_call: TRBD2
clone_size: few

cdr3_nt: TGTGCCAGCAGTCAAACCCAACAGGTGGGCAATCAGCCCCAGCATTTT
cdr3_aa: CASSQTQQVGNQPQHF
j_call: TRBJ1-5
v_call: TRBV7-8
d_call: -
clone_size: few

cdr3_nt: TGCAGTGCTAGACCCTTATCTAGCGGGGACCACGAGCAGTACTTC
cdr3_aa: CSARPLSSGDHEQYF
j_call: TRBJ2-7
v_call: TRBV20-1
d_call: TRBD2
clone_size: many

cdr3_nt: TGTGCCAGCAGACCGACAGGGTGGCGGAACACTGAAGCTTTCTTT
cdr3_aa: CASRPTGWRNTEAFF
j_call: TRBJ1-1
v_call: TRBV7-3
d_call: TRBD1
clone_size: -

cdr3_nt: TGTGCCTACTCGAAGGACAGGGGGACTTACGAGCAGTACTTC
cdr3_aa: CAYSKDRGTYEQYF
j_call: TRBJ2-7
v_call: TRBV19
d_call: TRBD1
clone_size: -

cdr3_nt: TGCAGTGCAGAGAAGCGGGAGCCCCTTAGGGAGACCCAGTACTTC
cdr3_aa: CSAEKREPLRETQYF
j_call: TRBJ2-5
v_call: TRBV20-1
d_call: TRBD2
clone_size: -

cdr3_nt: TGTGCCAGCAGCTTAGGTGGGGGAGGTGGCTACACCTTC
cdr3_aa: CASSLGGGGGYTF
j_call: TRBJ1-2
v_call: TRBV13
d_call: -
clone_size: many

cdr3_nt: TGTGCCAGCAGCGCAACTGCTCAGCGAAACTACGAGCAGTACTTC
cdr3_aa: CASSATAQRNYEQYF
j_call: TRBJ2-7
v_call: TRBV9
d_call: -
clone_size: few

cdr3_nt: TGTGCCAGCAGCACCCTTACAGGGATGAACACTGAAGCTTTCTTT
cdr3_aa: CASSTLTGMNTEAFF
j_call: TRBJ1-1
v_call: TRBV14
d_call: -
clone_size: -

cdr3_nt: TGTGCCAGCGGGAGGGAGGGGCGACCCTCCTACAATGAGCAGTTCTTC
cdr3_aa: CASGREGRPSYNEQFF
j_call: TRBJ2-1
v_call: TRBV9
d_call: TRBD2
clone_size: -

cdr3_nt: TGTGCCAGCAGCCAAGGACTCCCTCACAATGAGCAGTTCTTC
cdr3_aa: CASSQGLPHNEQFF
j_call: TRBJ2-1
v_call: TRBV5-6
d_call: -
clone_size: few

cdr3_nt: TGTGCCAGCAGCCGAGGGGACAGGGGAGGTGAAAAACTGTTTTTT
cdr3_aa: CASSRGDRGGEKLFF
j_call: TRBJ1-4
v_call: TRBV2
d_call: TRBD1
clone_size: -

cdr3_nt: TGTGCCAGCAGTCCAGGGCCAGCGTCTAACTATGGCTACACCTTC
cdr3_aa: CASSPGPASNYGYTF
j_call: TRBJ1-2
v_call: TRBV12-3/TRBV12-4
d_call: -
clone_size: -

cdr3_nt: TGTGCCAGCAGTGAACTTACAGGGGGGGACTACGAGCAGTACTTC
cdr3_aa: CASSELTGGDYEQYF
j_call: TRBJ2-7
v_call: TRBV25-1
d_call: -
clone_size: -

cdr3_nt: TGTGCCAGCAGTTTAATTGACAGGGGATCCTACAATGAGCAGTTCTTC
cdr3_aa: CASSLIDRGSYNEQFF
j_call: TRBJ2-1
v_call: TRBV25-1
d_call: TRBD1
clone_size: -